This T cell receptor (beta chain) was profiled in a study of T cells expressing NK-cell markers. Whole-study context: The authors sequenced eight donors, of whom seven were HCMV-seropositive and one was seronegative.

Considering frequency, this clonotype is medium-sized (0.01 to 0.1%). TCRdb reprocessed the 5' RACE reads, keeping one entry per CDR3 protein, no DNA. Recorded for this sample: fewer than 40,000 distinct CDR3 sequences. The CDR3 runs 13 residues. Germline V CDR1 and CDR2: MNHNY, SVGAGI (reference sequence). The source of this sequence is a woman aged 18-70 years in good health. The specimen was blood T cells: a sorted CD56 or NKG2C T cell subset, CD4+ or CD8+ T cells, or bulk PBMC T cells (not recorded which). J is TRBJ2-1 and V is TRBV6-6. The CDR3 protein is CASSYQPEDEQFF.